Detailed here is one T cell receptor beta chain. This clonotype counts as large (0.1 to 1%). The antigen it binds to is not known. Per-base quality was not reported, and no clone a single base away is much larger than it. Little can be read into the size of this beta chain, an off-target read in a library designed for alpha chains. These data come from a study of spatial heterogeneity in lung cancer (dated by TCRdb to the late 2010s). Broadly, across the study: Beta-chain transcripts were consistently detected in greater numbers than alpha-chain transcripts, which likely reflects a higher abundance of beta-chain transcripts. In the raw uncorrected reads, each unique combination of TCR and UMI appeared on average more than ten times. In non-small cell lung cancer, the study quantitatively compared TCR alpha and beta repertoires across several tumor regions, matched nontumor lung, and blood. TCR repertoire features were related to nonsynonymous mutation counts determined by whole-exome sequencing of tumor tissue. At surgery, both alpha and beta chains were TCR-sequenced in 200 to 250 tumor regions, fewer than 85 matched nontumor lung samples and a few dozen PBMC samples. General findings and caveats noted by the study authors: Ubiquitous expanded tumor TCRs showed up in blood more often at tumor resection than at routine follow-up. Confirming at a functional level the hypothesis that regional TCRs recognize regional mutations was considered to require additional single-cell paired TCR alpha and beta sequencing.

The sample's time point, from its label and the paper: sample taken at primary tumor resection. For TCR sequencing, whole RNA was extracted from tumor and nontumor lung tissue, or from cryopreserved PBMC samples, and no cell sorting was done. Donors were some 70 patients with early-stage, untreated non-small cell lung cancer from the lung TRACERx cohort. A patient was chosen for TCR sequencing only when enough RNA was available from at least two tumor regions. Library construction relied on 5' RACE. Sequencing was performed on a NextSeq 500. The TCR library protocol attached a unique molecular identifier to each TCR cDNA molecule to allow correction of PCR and sequencing errors. On the study's bioinformatics: Decombinator tools were used for TCR identification, UMI-based error correction and CDR3 extraction. TCRs above a frequency of 2 per 1,000, corresponding to the top 1% of the tumor frequency distribution, were defined as expanded. Rényi diversity was computed with the R vegan package after subsampling each repertoire 100 times to 5,000 TCRs. CDR3 similarity networks were built from amino acid triplet string-kernel similarity, connecting CDR3s with pairwise similarity above 0.82. TCRdb reprocessed the public reads (quality trimming at Q25 with fastp, clone calling with MiXCR) and kept in-frame beta chains. Rows are unified per CDR3 protein, each entry keeping the most common DNA and genes. TCRdb's processing, not the authors' own work, is the source of the V and J calls. The sample table contains under 1,000 distinct CDR3 sequences; only one count was recorded for approximately 20% of them. 35% to 40% of the sample is held by the ten biggest clonotypes.

The CDR3 has 13 amino acids, counting the end cysteine and phenylalanine. Only the CDR3 DNA stays, 39 bases, in frame from base 1. Germline trimming: 6 bases from V, 3 bases from J; junction bases outside gene matches: 2. The germline V gene (reference sequence) supplies CDR1 DFQATT and CDR2 SNEGSKA. This TCR came from a female donor with early-stage non-small cell lung cancer. The input for sequencing was PBMCs, taken at surgery. The V gene is TRBV20-1 and the J gene is TRBJ2-2, and 9 junction bases match TRBD1. In nucleotides, the sequence is TGCAGTGCCCGGACAGGGGACACCGGGGAGCTGTTTTTT. It codes for CSARTGDTGELFF.